The next 11 T cell receptor beta chains were all read from a single sample in a study of cytotoxic CD8 clonotypes in ibrutinib-treated CLL. Generated by immunoSEQ multiplex PCR, the TCRdb table keeps only in-frame clones and is missing some. Among tens of thousands of clones listed, around 83% were seen once. Specimen: PBMCs, collected before ibrutinib treatment. Every receptor here comes from a human donor with chronic lymphocytic leukemia.

The chain uses TRBV6-5 and TRBJ2-2, with a weak D call TRBD1 (6 bases). V lost 7 bases to trimming and J lost 6 bases, with 18 bases between them. The CDR3 length is 15 residues. The germline V gene has CDR1 MNHEY and CDR2 SVGAGI. The CDR3 DNA is TGTGCCAGCAACGCACAAACAGGGATACCCGGGGAGCTGTTTTTT. This sequence encodes CASNAQTGIPGELFF.

The chain uses TRBV11-2 and TRBJ1-5; D is undetermined. Trimming shortened V by 4 bases and J by 7 bases, and 11 bases separated the two germline ends. Per the germline V gene, CDR1 is SGHAT and CDR2 is FQNNGV. CDR3 size: 13 residues. CDR3: CASSSQLEQPQHF. The DNA for the CDR3 is TGTGCCAGCAGCTCCCAGTTAGAGCAGCCCCAGCATTTT.

This clone was seen only once. This chain joins TRBV28 and TRBJ1-2; tentatively, D is TRBD1 (5 bases). CDR1 MDHEN and CDR2 SYDVKM come from the germline V gene. The CDR3 contains 16 residues. V lost 2 bases and J lost 3, with 16 bases in between. The CDR3 DNA follows: TGTGCCAGCAGTTTAGGGAACAGGATGGGTTACTATGGCTACACCTTC. Translation gives CASSLGNRMGYYGYTF.

The rearrangement uses TRBV29-1 and TRBJ2-1, with TRBD2 matching over 7 bases. Germline trimming cut 3 bases from V and 4 bases from J; bases unmatched to any gene: 9. The CDR3 runs 15 residues. Germline-derived CDR1 and CDR2 are SQVTM and ANQGSEA. In DNA form, the CDR3 reads TGCAGCGTTGACGTCTCTAGCGGCCTTTACAATGAGCAGTTCTTC. Translated, it gives CSVDVSSGLYNEQFF.

The chain joins TRBV28 to TRBJ1-5; D uncertain. Per the germline V gene, CDR1 is MDHEN and CDR2 is SYDVKM. The germline V and J ends were trimmed by 7 bases and 1 base, with 11 bases remaining between them. The CDR3 has 14 amino acids. Written as DNA, the CDR3 is TGTGCCAGCAAACAAAGGAGAAGCAATCAGCCCCAGCATTTT. Protein product: CASKQRRSNQPQHF.

The V and J genes are TRBV6-5 and TRBJ1-2; the D gene is possibly TRBD1 (6 bases). The CDR3 loop spans 13 amino acids. The germline gives CDR1 MNHEY, CDR2 SVGAGI. The ends were cut back, 6 bases at V and 2 bases at J, with 10 bases in the middle. For the CDR3, the DNA is TGTGCCAGCAGGCAAACAGGGAACTATGGCTACACCTTC. Its translation: CASRQTGNYGYTF.

V and J are TRBV11-2 and TRBJ1-1, with D possibly being TRBD1 (6 bases). CDR3 length: 15 amino acids. The germline V and J ends were trimmed by 1 base and 0 bases, with 9 bases remaining between them. Per germline, CDR1 SGHAT and CDR2 FQNNGV. The CDR3 coding sequence is TGTGCCAGCAGCTTAGTAGCAGGGGTGAACACTGAAGCTTTCTTT. Amino acid sequence: CASSLVAGVNTEAFF.

This chain links TRBV6-1 with TRBJ2-2, with TRBD2 as a possible D gene (7 bases). The V gene's germline CDR1 is MNHNS and CDR2 SASEGT. V shed 3 bases and J shed 5 bases, with 13 bases lying between them. The CDR3 is 15 residues long. The CDR3: CASSDWGRGTGELFF. CDR3 nucleotides: TGTGCCAGCAGTGATTGGGGGAGGGGGACCGGGGAGCTGTTTTTT.

The rearrangement uses TRBV7-3 and TRBJ2-2; no firm D call. Deletions cut 5 bases from V and 0 bases from J, with 13 bases between. The CDR3 is made up of 16 amino acids. The germline gives CDR1 SGHTA, CDR2 FQGTGA. CDR3 DNA: TGTGCCAGCAGCCAATCGGGCTACACGAACACCGGGGAGCTGTTTTTT. As protein: CASSQSGYTNTGELFF.

The chain employs TRBV5-1 and TRBJ1-2, with a tentative D call TRBD1 (5 bases). V was trimmed by 4 bases and J by 4 bases, leaving 8 bases between them. Germline V gene data show CDR1 as SGHRS and CDR2 as YFSETQ. The CDR3 is 12 amino acids. The CDR3 spells CASSSDSYGYTF. Written as DNA, the CDR3 is TGCGCCAGCAGCAGTGACAGCTATGGCTACACCTTC. The full variable domain, its missing parts supplied by reference TRBV5-1 and TRBJ1-2, is KAGVTQTPRYLIKTRGQQVTLSCSPISGHRSVSWYQQTPGQGLQFLFEYFSETQRNKGNFPGRFSGRQFSNSRSEMNVSTLELGDSALYLCASSSDSYGYTFGSGTRLTVV.

This chain links TRBV5-1 with TRBJ2-3; possibly TRBD2 for D (5 bases). CDR3 length: 12 amino acids. Germline CDR1 is SGHRS and CDR2 is YFSETQ. Trimming shortened V by 5 bases and J by 4 bases, and 8 bases separated the two germline ends. The CDR3 coding sequence is TGCGCCAGCAGAGGAGCGGCAGATACGCAGTATTTT. Protein: CASRGAADTQYF.